The TCR beta chain under discussion was sequenced for a study of vaccination and CD4 T cells after COVID-19. Sequencing of the DNA from cultured CD4+ T cells was carried out with the Oncomine TCR Beta short-read assay. TCRdb recomputed calls from the PCR reads with MiXCR, one row per CDR3 protein. The sample consists of roughly 22,000 distinct CDR3 sequences, around a third of them appearing once. Germline CDR1 and CDR2: MNHEY and SMNVEV (reference sequence). Between the trimmed V and J ends, which lost 6 bases and 4 bases, there was a span of 14 bases. There are 14 residues in the CDR3. On this clonotype itself: Antigen unknown.

Stated treatment: approximately 9-day PBMC culture with coronavirus spike peptide pools or control peptides (ViraFEST assay). Sample: cultured CD4+ T cells from blood. The TCR was taken from a human donor with COVID-19. J is TRBJ2-3 and V is TRBV27, with D perhaps assigned TRBD1 or TRBD2 (6 bases each). The CDR3 DNA follows: TGTGCCAGCAGGATCGAGGAGGGGGCAGATACGCAGTATTTT. Its translation: CASRIEEGADTQYF.